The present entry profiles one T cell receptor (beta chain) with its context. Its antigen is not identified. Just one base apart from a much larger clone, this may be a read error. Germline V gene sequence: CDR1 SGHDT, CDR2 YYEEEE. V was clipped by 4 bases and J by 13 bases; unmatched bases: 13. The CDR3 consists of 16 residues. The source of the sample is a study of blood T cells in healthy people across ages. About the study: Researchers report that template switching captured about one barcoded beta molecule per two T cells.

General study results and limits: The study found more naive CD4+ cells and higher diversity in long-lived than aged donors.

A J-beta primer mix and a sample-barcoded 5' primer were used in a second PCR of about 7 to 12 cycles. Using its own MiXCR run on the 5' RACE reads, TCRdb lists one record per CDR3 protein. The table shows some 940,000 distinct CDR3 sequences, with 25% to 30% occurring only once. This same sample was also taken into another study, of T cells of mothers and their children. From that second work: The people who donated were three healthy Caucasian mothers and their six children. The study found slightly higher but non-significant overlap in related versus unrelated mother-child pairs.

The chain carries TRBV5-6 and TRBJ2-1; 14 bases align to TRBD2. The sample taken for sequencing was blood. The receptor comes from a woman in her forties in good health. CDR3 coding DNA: TGTGCCAGCAGCCTAAGGACTAGCGGGGGGAAGGAGACCCAGTTCTTC. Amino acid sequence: CASSLRTSGGKETQFF.